A selection of T cell receptor beta chains follows, all from one sample in a study of OX40 agonist ivuxolimab in advanced cancers. Method: immunoSEQ multiplex PCR; TCRdb's copy keeps in-frame clones and lacks some. The data contain about 30,000 clones, 90% of them seen just once; the ten biggest clones take up 24%. The starting material was CD4+ or CD8+ T cells sorted from blood, obtained in a trial of the OX40 agonist ivuxolimab. These receptors originate from an adult with an advanced solid tumor such as melanoma, head and neck, liver or kidney cancer. CDR3s include the opening cysteine and the closing phenylalanine or tryptophan. Each record gives: clone size, V gene, D gene, J gene, CDR3 length, CDR3 DNA, CDR3 protein. D genes are given only for firm matches. Part of the rows lack a size; the others show once, few, many or a class for expanded clones.

clone size: .; V gene: TRBV5-5; D gene: TRBD2; J gene: TRBJ2-3; CDR3 length: 18; CDR3 DNA: TGTGCCAGCAGCTTTCCCCTAGCGGGAGGACAGCACCCAGATACGCAGTATTTT; CDR3 protein: CASSFPLAGGQHPDTQYF
clone size: .; V gene: TRBV20-1; D gene: .; J gene: TRBJ2-5; CDR3 length: 11; CDR3 DNA: TGCAGTGCTAGAGGACCCGCGGGCCAGTACTTC; CDR3 protein: CSARGPAGQYF
clone size: .; V gene: TRBV7-6; D gene: .; J gene: TRBJ1-2; CDR3 length: 14; CDR3 DNA: TGTGCCAGCAGCCCCGGCCCCGGGGGCTATGGCTACACCTTC; CDR3 protein: CASSPGPGGYGYTF
clone size: .; V gene: TRBV18; D gene: .; J gene: TRBJ2-7; CDR3 length: 12; CDR3 DNA: TGTGCCAGCTCGGACGGGACCTACGAGCAGTACTTC; CDR3 protein: CASSDGTYEQYF
clone size: .; V gene: TRBV5-4; D gene: .; J gene: TRBJ1-1; CDR3 length: 14; CDR3 DNA: TGTGCCAGCAGCTGGGAACTGGTTGGCACTGAAGCTTTCTTT; CDR3 protein: CASSWELVGTEAFF
clone size: .; V gene: TRBV7-8; D gene: .; J gene: TRBJ2-1; CDR3 length: 12; CDR3 DNA: TGTGCCAGCAGCTTAAGCCCCTATGAGCAGTTCTTC; CDR3 protein: CASSLSPYEQFF
clone size: .; V gene: TRBV27; D gene: .; J gene: TRBJ2-5; CDR3 length: 14; CDR3 DNA: TGTGCCAGCAGTTTATTAGGACCCCAAGAGACCCAGTACTTC; CDR3 protein: CASSLLGPQETQYF
clone size: .; V gene: TRBV27; D gene: TRBD2; J gene: TRBJ2-3; CDR3 length: 15; CDR3 DNA: TGTGCCAGCAGTTTCCGCGGGAGGGCCGGCGATACGCAGTATTTT; CDR3 protein: CASSFRGRAGDTQYF
clone size: medium-sized; V gene: TRBV4-1; D gene: .; J gene: TRBJ2-1; CDR3 length: 13; CDR3 DNA: TGCGCCAGCAGCCAAGATTTTAACAATGAGCAGTTCTTC; CDR3 protein: CASSQDFNNEQFF
clone size: .; V gene: TRBV5-1; D gene: .; J gene: TRBJ1-4; CDR3 length: 14; CDR3 DNA: TGCGCCAGCAGCTTGGTGGGACGAGGGGAAAAACTGTTTTTT; CDR3 protein: CASSLVGRGEKLFF
clone size: .; V gene: TRBV5-1; D gene: TRBD1; J gene: TRBJ2-7; CDR3 length: 17; CDR3 DNA: TGCGCCAGCAGCTTGCCTCGGGCGTCAGGGGACAGCTACGAGCAGTACTTC; CDR3 protein: CASSLPRASGDSYEQYF
clone size: .; V gene: TRBV7-9; D gene: TRBD2; J gene: TRBJ2-7; CDR3 length: 16; CDR3 DNA: TGTGCCAGCAGCCCCCGTGGGTGGGAGGGCCACAACGAGCAGTACTTC; CDR3 protein: CASSPRGWEGHNEQYF
clone size: .; V gene: TRBV7-2; D gene: .; J gene: TRBJ2-5; CDR3 length: 17; CDR3 DNA: TGTGCCAGCAGTACTTATCTCGAGCGGATAATTCAAGAGACCCAGTACTTC; CDR3 protein: CASSTYLERIIQETQYF
clone size: .; V gene: TRBV14; D gene: .; J gene: TRBJ1-1; CDR3 length: 16; CDR3 DNA: TGTGCCAGCAGCCAAGAACCCGGGTTAGGTAACACTGAAGCTTTCTTT; CDR3 protein: CASSQEPGLGNTEAFF
clone size: .; V gene: TRBV29-1; D gene: TRBD1; J gene: TRBJ1-2; CDR3 length: 17; CDR3 DNA: TGCAGCGTGCGTGACGGCAGGGGGCCCGAGAAGATCTATGGCTACACCTTC; CDR3 protein: CSVRDGRGPEKIYGYTF
clone size: .; V gene: TRBV7-2; D gene: TRBD2; J gene: TRBJ2-1; CDR3 length: 16; CDR3 DNA: TGTGCCAGCAGCTTACTGGGCGGGGGTTCCTACAATGAGCAGTTCTTC; CDR3 protein: CASSLLGGGSYNEQFF
clone size: .; V gene: TRBV4-1; D gene: .; J gene: TRBJ1-5; CDR3 length: 15; CDR3 DNA: TGCGCCAGCAGCCAAGGACAGAATAGCAATCAGCCCCAGCATTTT; CDR3 protein: CASSQGQNSNQPQHF
clone size: .; V gene: TRBV7-2; D gene: .; J gene: TRBJ2-1; CDR3 length: 19; CDR3 DNA: TGTGCCAGCAGCTTAGTCCCAATGGAAAACAGGGTTACCTACAATGAGCAGTTCTTC; CDR3 protein: CASSLVPMENRVTYNEQFF
clone size: .; V gene: TRBV19; D gene: .; J gene: TRBJ2-5; CDR3 length: 14; CDR3 DNA: TGTGCCAGTAGTATAGTGGCCGGCCAAGAGACCCAGTACTTC; CDR3 protein: CASSIVAGQETQYF
clone size: .; V gene: TRBV29-1; D gene: .; J gene: TRBJ1-1; CDR3 length: 14; CDR3 DNA: TGCAGCGTTGAGGTGGAGGGAGTCTCCGCTGAAGCTTTCTTT; CDR3 protein: CSVEVEGVSAEAFF
clone size: .; V gene: TRBV6-5; D gene: .; J gene: TRBJ1-5; CDR3 length: 13; CDR3 DNA: TGTGCCAGCAGCAGATATAGCAATCAGCCCCAGCATTTT; CDR3 protein: CASSRYSNQPQHF
clone size: .; V gene: TRBV30; D gene: .; J gene: TRBJ2-1; CDR3 length: 13; CDR3 DNA: TGTGCCTGGAGTCCCGCACAGGGAAATGAGCAGTTCTTC; CDR3 protein: CAWSPAQGNEQFF